Given below is one T cell receptor (beta chain) in context. Its antigen is as yet unknown. The length of the CDR3 is 15 residues. CDR1 SGHVS and CDR2 FNYEAQ come from the germline V gene. V shed 1 base, J shed 9 bases, and the junction held 5 bases outside the gene matches. Clones were read by immunoSEQ multiplex PCR, and TCRdb kept only the in-frame ones, dropping some. The repertoire holds 1,500,000 or so clones, with approximately 96% as singletons. The data are from a study of shared clonotypes between healthy human individuals. On the study more broadly: The study enrolled a couple of women and three men aged 18 to 49. Donors had three CD4 naive, three CD4 memory, two CD8 naive and one CD8 memory plate apiece.

Study outcomes and limitations: Clonotypes shared by all four donors outscored non-shared clonotypes in generation probability.

The rearrangement joins TRBV7-6 to TRBJ2-1, with TRBD2 identical over 11 bases. Sequencing was performed on naive CD4+ T cells sorted from blood. Noted subset: CD45RA+ positively selected. The TCR sequence derives from a man younger than 45 in good health. The CDR3 nucleotides are TGTGCCAGCAGCTTAGGAACTAGCGGGGGCGCTGAGCAGTTCTTC. Its translation: CASSLGTSGGAEQFF. The whole variable domain, remainder taken from reference TRBV7-6 and TRBJ2-1, is GAGVSQSPRYKVTKRGQDVALRCDPISGHVSLYWYRQALGQGPEFLTYFNYEAQQDKSGLPNDRFSAERPEGSISTLTIQRTEQRDSAMYRCASSLGTSGGAEQFFGPGTRLTVL.